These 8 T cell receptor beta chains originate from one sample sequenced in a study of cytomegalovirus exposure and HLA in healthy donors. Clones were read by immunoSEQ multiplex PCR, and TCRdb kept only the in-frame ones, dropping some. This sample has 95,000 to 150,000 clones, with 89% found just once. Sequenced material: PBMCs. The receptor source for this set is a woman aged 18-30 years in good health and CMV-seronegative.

This chain's CDR3 is CASSSGLAGETQYF. The CDR3, as DNA: TGTGCCAGCAGCTCGGGACTAGCGGGAGAGACCCAGTACTTC. The chain links TRBV7-2 to TRBJ2-5, with 12 bases identical to TRBD2. The J segment lost 4 bases and the V segment lost 4 bases, leaving 1 base of the junction unmatched. Germline V lookup: CDR1 SGHTA, CDR2 FQGNSA. This CDR3 has 14 residues.

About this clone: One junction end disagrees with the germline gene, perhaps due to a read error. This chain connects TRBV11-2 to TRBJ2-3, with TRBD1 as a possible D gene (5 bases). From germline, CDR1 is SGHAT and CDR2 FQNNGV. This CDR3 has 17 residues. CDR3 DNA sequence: TGTGCCAGCAGCGTAGAATGGGGCCCTCCTAGCACAGATACGCAGTATTTT. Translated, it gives CASSVEWGPPSTDTQYF.

DNA for the CDR3: TGTGCCAGCAGCTCTATAGCGGGGGAAGAGACCCAGTACTTC. Translation: CASSSIAGEETQYF. The V and J genes are TRBV5-5 and TRBJ2-5, with 9 positions matching TRBD2. Germline CDR1 is SGHKS and CDR2 is YYEKEE (reference sequence). The ends lost 3 bases at V and 3 bases at J; junction bases unmatched: 3. This CDR3 has 14 amino acids.

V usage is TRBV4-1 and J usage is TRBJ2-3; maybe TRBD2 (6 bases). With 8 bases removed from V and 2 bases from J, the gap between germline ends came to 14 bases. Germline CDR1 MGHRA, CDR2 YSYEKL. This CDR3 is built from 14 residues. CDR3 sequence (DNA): TGCGCCAGCGCACGGGGGTCAAACACAGATACGCAGTATTTT. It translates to CASARGSNTDTQYF.

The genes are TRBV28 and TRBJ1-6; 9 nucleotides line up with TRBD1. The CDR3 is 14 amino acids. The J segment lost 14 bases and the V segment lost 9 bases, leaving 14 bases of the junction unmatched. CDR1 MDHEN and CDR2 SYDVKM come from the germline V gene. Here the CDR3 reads CASIHRDRDLSLHF. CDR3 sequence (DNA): TGTGCCAGTATACACCGGGACAGGGATCTGTCCCTCCACTTT.

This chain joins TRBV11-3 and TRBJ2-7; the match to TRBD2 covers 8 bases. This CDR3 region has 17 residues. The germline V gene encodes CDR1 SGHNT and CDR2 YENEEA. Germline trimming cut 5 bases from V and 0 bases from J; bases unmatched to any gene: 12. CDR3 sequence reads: CASSQTSGPLSSYEQYF. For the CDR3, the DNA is TGTGCCAGCAGCCAAACTAGCGGACCCCTGAGCTCCTACGAGCAGTACTTC.

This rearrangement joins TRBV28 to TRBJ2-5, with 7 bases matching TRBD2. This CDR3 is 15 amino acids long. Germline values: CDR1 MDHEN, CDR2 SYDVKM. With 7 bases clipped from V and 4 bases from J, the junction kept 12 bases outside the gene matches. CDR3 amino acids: CASTRRAGAGETQYF. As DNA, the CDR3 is TGTGCCAGCACGAGGAGGGCGGGAGCGGGAGAGACCCAGTACTTC.

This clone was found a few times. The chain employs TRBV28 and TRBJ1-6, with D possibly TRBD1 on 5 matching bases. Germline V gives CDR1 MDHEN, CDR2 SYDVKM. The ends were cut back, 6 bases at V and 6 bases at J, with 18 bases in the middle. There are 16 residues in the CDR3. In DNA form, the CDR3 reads TGTGCCAGCAGCCAAGGGAGGTACGGGGCTAATTCACCCCTCCACTTT. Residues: CASSQGRYGANSPLHF.